This T cell receptor (beta chain) stems from a study of response to subunit inactivated influenza vaccine. Findings of the study overall: The authors proposed limited new T cell recruitment per seasonal influenza vaccination.

This clonotype appeared a few times. Its antigen is undetermined. Germline V gene lookup returns CDR1 SGHRS and CDR2 YFSETQ. V lost 5 bases and J 2 bases, leaving 10 bases between the germline ends. The length of the CDR3 is 14 residues. TCRdb re-called the RT-PCR reads with MiXCR, one entry per CDR3 protein. This repertoire shows about 240,000 distinct CDR3 sequences, 12% found once; its top ten account for 7.8%. V and J are TRBV5-1 and TRBJ1-4; no firm D call. The specimen comprised non-naive T cells sorted from PBMCs, sampled 14 to 15 days before vaccination. The sequence was obtained from a man aged 50 to 60 who received an inactivated influenza vaccine. The CDR3 loop is CASSDTQTNEKLFF. In nucleotides, the CDR3 is TGCGCCAGCAGTGACACCCAGACTAATGAAAAACTGTTTTTT.